These 30 T cell receptor beta chains were all obtained from the same sample, sequenced in a study of T cell responses to AZD1222 COVID-19 vaccine. Assay used: immunoSEQ multiplex PCR; TCRdb lists only in-frame clones, some missing. This table holds roughly 110,000 clones, roughly nine tenths found once. The sample in question was peripheral blood, obtained on day 0 of AZD1222 vaccination. The receptors here all came from an adult in good health.

The chain combines TRBV5-1 with TRBJ1-1; no reliable D call. Trimming shortened V by 4 bases and J by 0 bases, and 10 bases separated the two germline ends. Germline CDR1 SGHRS, CDR2 YFSETQ. The length of the CDR3 is 14 residues. CDR3 residues: CASSHQTVNTEAFF. DNA for the CDR3: TGCGCCAGCAGCCATCAGACCGTGAACACTGAAGCTTTCTTT.

This clone was seen only once. V usage is TRBV28 and J usage is TRBJ2-5, with 8 bases aligning to TRBD1. CDR1 is MDHEN and CDR2 is SYDVKM in the germline V gene. The J segment lost 5 bases and the V segment lost 3 bases, leaving 11 bases of the junction unmatched. The CDR3 is 16 amino acids. CDR3 sequence (DNA): TGTGCCAGCAGTTTCCCCGGGACAGGACGCCATGAGACCCAGTACTTC. This codes for CASSFPGTGRHETQYF.

This chain uses TRBV24-1 with TRBJ1-2; no firm D call. From germline, CDR1 is KGHDR and CDR2 SFDVKD. CDR3 length equals 16 residues. Trimming removed 5 bases from V and 2 bases from J, with 17 bases in between. The chain's CDR3 is CATSVPARRANYGYTF. The CDR3 DNA is TGTGCCACCAGTGTCCCTGCCCGGCGGGCGAACTATGGCTACACCTTC.

This clone was recorded only once. This sequence joins TRBV28 and TRBJ2-3; no clear D gene. V lost 1 base and J 0 bases, leaving 8 bases between the germline ends. From germline, CDR1 is MDHEN and CDR2 SYDVKM. This CDR3 has 15 amino acids. The CDR3 region is CASSLYGTSTDTQYF. The DNA for the CDR3 is TGTGCCAGCAGTTTATACGGTACTAGCACAGATACGCAGTATTTT. The variable domain in full, completed from reference TRBV28 and TRBJ2-3, reads DVKVTQSSRYLVKRTGEKVFLECVQDMDHENMFWYRQDPGLGLRLIYFSYDVKMKEKGDIPEGYSVSREKKERFSLILESASTNQTSMYLCASSLYGTSTDTQYFGPGTRLTVL.

This chain uses TRBV19 with TRBJ2-7, with D possibly called TRBD1 or TRBD2 (5 bases each). Germline loops: CDR1 LNHDA, CDR2 SQIVND (reference sequence). This CDR3 is 15 amino acids long. The V end was cut by 6 bases, the J end by 0 bases, with 15 bases between. CDR3 in DNA: TGTGCCAGTAGCGACGGGACGTTTAGCTCCTACGAGCAGTACTTC. Translating gives CASSDGTFSSYEQYF.

V usage is TRBV4-1 and J usage is TRBJ2-2; no firm D call. The CDR3 is 18 residues long. CDR1 and CDR2 from the germline V gene are MGHRA and YSYEKL. The V gene lost 2 bases and the J gene lost 4 bases, with 20 bases spanning the gap. CDR3 sequence reads: CASSQSTRGLRGTGELFF. The CDR3 nucleotides read TGCGCCAGCAGCCAATCTACCCGAGGCTTGCGAGGCACCGGGGAGCTGTTTTTT.

The chain carries TRBV28 and TRBJ2-1; 7 bases match TRBD1. J was trimmed by 0 bases and V by 3 bases; bases with no gene match: 5. CDR1 MDHEN and CDR2 SYDVKM come from the germline V gene. The CDR3 covers 16 residues. This CDR3 is CASSFSGTASYNEQFF. The CDR3 coding sequence is TGTGCCAGCAGTTTCTCCGGGACAGCCTCCTACAATGAGCAGTTCTTC.

Notes on this clone: The junction shows a germline mismatch at one end, possibly a read error. This rearrangement joins TRBV7-7 to TRBJ2-2; D gene uncertain. There are 13 residues in the CDR3. Germline CDR1 is SSHAT and CDR2 is FNYEAQ (reference sequence). CDR3 region: CASSPPRTGELFF. CDR3 nucleotides: TGTGCTAGCAGCCCCCCGCGGACCGGGGAGCTGTTTTTT.

The J gene is TRBJ2-1, the V gene TRBV7-9; 10 bases agree with TRBD2. Per germline, CDR1 SEHNR and CDR2 FQNEAQ (reference sequence). The CDR3 totals 15 residues. Germline trimming cut 5 bases from V and 8 bases from J; bases unmatched to any gene: 9. The CDR3 here is CASSTGTSVWDEQFF. CDR3 sequence (DNA): TGTGCCAGCAGCACTGGGACTAGCGTTTGGGATGAGCAGTTCTTC.

The rearrangement joins TRBV30 to TRBJ2-3, with D possibly TRBD1 on 5 matching bases. V gave up 2 bases and J gave up 6 bases, with 12 bases separating them. Germline V lookup: CDR1 GTSNPN, CDR2 SVGIG (reference sequence). The CDR3 totals 13 residues. The CDR3 DNA reads TGTGCCTGGAGTAGGCAGGGCCCCGATACGCAGTATTTT. Its translation: CAWSRQGPDTQYF.

V and J are TRBV6-4 and TRBJ1-4; D unclear. V lost 7 bases and J 3 bases, leaving 6 bases between the germline ends. Germline-derived CDR1 and CDR2 are MRHNA and SNTAGT. The CDR3 has 12 amino acids. The CDR3, as DNA: TGTGCCAGCAACATAGCTAATGAAAAACTGTTTTTT. Residues: CASNIANEKLFF.

The rearrangement joins TRBV28 to TRBJ2-1; D tentatively fits TRBD1 or TRBD2 (5 bases each). Germline CDR1 is MDHEN and CDR2 is SYDVKM. The V end lost 6 bases, the J end lost 5 bases, and 17 bases lay between the germline ends. The CDR3 loop spans 15 amino acids. CDR3 bases: TGTGCCAGCAGCCCGGCGAGGGGTCTTGACAATGAGCAGTTCTTC. This encodes CASSPARGLDNEQFF.

V is TRBV7-9 and J is TRBJ2-4; 7 bases map to TRBD1. This CDR3 is built from 14 residues. Germline CDR1 is SEHNR and CDR2 is FQNEAQ (reference sequence). Germline trimming cut 5 bases from V and 9 bases from J; bases unmatched to any gene: 10. CDR3 loop: CASSPTGVDGIQYF. The CDR3 DNA reads TGTGCCAGCAGCCCCACAGGGGTGGATGGCATTCAGTACTTC.

The chain joins TRBV10-2 to TRBJ2-7; TRBD2 might be the D (6 bases). Per the germline V gene, CDR1 is WSHSY and CDR2 is SAAADI. Between the trimmed V and J ends, which lost 4 bases and 0 bases, there was a span of 7 bases. This CDR3 region has 13 residues. The CDR3 spells CASSARGSYEQYF. The CDR3 DNA is TGCGCCAGCAGTGCGCGGGGCTCCTACGAGCAGTACTTC.

This clone was counted a few times. The CDR3 protein is CASATDRANYGYTF. DNA for the CDR3: TGTGCCAGTGCAACGGACAGGGCGAACTATGGCTACACCTTC. The rearrangement joins TRBV19 to TRBJ1-2; 8 bases match TRBD1. Looked up from germline, CDR1 is LNHDA and CDR2 is SQIVND (reference sequence). Trimming at V came to 8 bases and at J to 2 bases, leaving 7 bases not matched to a gene. The CDR3 spans 14 residues.

This chain connects TRBV15 to TRBJ2-1, with 11 bases lining up with TRBD2. This CDR3 has 16 amino acids. V shed 1 base and J 9 bases; nucleotides not matched to a gene: 8. The germline gives CDR1 LNHNV, CDR2 YYDKDF (reference sequence). The CDR3 sequence: CATSRARTSGLGEQFF. CDR3 coding DNA: TGTGCCACCAGCAGAGCCCGGACTAGCGGGTTGGGTGAGCAGTTCTTC.

This clone occurred a few times. CDR3 sequence: CASSINYGYTF. The CDR3 region has the DNA TGTGCCAGCAGCATTAACTATGGCTACACCTTC. The chain recombines TRBV28 with TRBJ1-2; D not resolved. The V gene lost 6 bases and the J gene lost 1 base, with 3 bases spanning the gap. The germline CDR1 and CDR2 sequences are MDHEN and SYDVKM. CDR3 length: 11 residues.

This clone has a single count. The gene calls are TRBV28 and TRBJ2-7; no reliable D call. The CDR3 is 12 amino acids. Trimming took off 5 bases at V and 12 bases at J, with 17 bases between the two ends. The germline gives CDR1 MDHEN, CDR2 SYDVKM. For the CDR3, the DNA is TGTGCCAGCAGTCCTCCGGGCCGAGGCTGGTACTTC. Protein product: CASSPPGRGWYF.

V gene TRBV6-2 or TRBV6-3 combines with J gene TRBJ2-6; D gene uncertain. The CDR3 totals 14 residues. Germline loops: CDR1 MNHEY, CDR2 SVGEGT. Deletions cut 0 bases from V and 13 bases from J, with 13 bases between. The CDR3 nucleotides read TGTGCCAGCAGTTACTCGAGAGGCCTCGCGGTCCTGACTTTC. Translating it yields CASSYSRGLAVLTF.

The gene calls are TRBV24-1 and TRBJ2-3; 10 bases fit TRBD2. In germline, CDR1 is KGHDR, CDR2 SFDVKD. The ends lost 10 bases at V and 4 bases at J; junction bases unmatched: 4. The CDR3 runs to 13 residues. CDR3 bases: TGTGCCACTCAGCGGGAGGGCCCAGATACGCAGTATTTT. Its protein is CATQREGPDTQYF.

The chain combines TRBV19 with TRBJ2-3, with 7 nucleotides matching TRBD2. After removal of 5 bases from V and 0 bases from J, the junction contained 8 bases not matched to a gene. The CDR3 contains 16 residues. Germline CDR1 is LNHDA and CDR2 is SQIVND (reference sequence). CDR3 in DNA: TGTGCCAGTAGTTTGTGGCTAGCGGCTAGCACAGATACGCAGTATTTT. Amino acids: CASSLWLAASTDTQYF.

The chain carries TRBV5-8 and TRBJ1-5; possibly TRBD1 for D (5 bases). V dropped 4 bases and J dropped 4 bases, with 21 bases sitting between them. Per germline, CDR1 SGHTS and CDR2 YDEGEE. The length of the CDR3 is 17 residues. CDR3 loop: CASSLWTRAGGNQPQHF. CDR3 nucleotides: TGTGCCAGCAGCCTTTGGACCCGAGCTGGGGGTAATCAGCCCCAGCATTTT.

The DNA for the CDR3 is TGTGCCAGCAGTTTATGGGAACAGGGGGCGATTGGGGCCAACGTCCTGACTTTC. It translates to CASSLWEQGAIGANVLTF. The rearrangement links TRBV28 to TRBJ2-6, with 9 bases fitting TRBD1. CDR1 and CDR2 from the germline V gene are MDHEN and SYDVKM. Unmatched junction bases numbered 6, after V lost 0 bases and J lost 3 bases. This CDR3 contains 18 residues. Full variable domain (outside the CDR3, taken from reference TRBV28 and TRBJ2-6): DVKVTQSSRYLVKRTGEKVFLECVQDMDHENMFWYRQDPGLGLRLIYFSYDVKMKEKGDIPEGYSVSREKKERFSLILESASTNQTSMYLCASSLWEQGAIGANVLTFGAGSRLTVL.

V gene TRBV4-1 combines with J gene TRBJ2-3; 9 bases fit TRBD1. J lost 4 bases, V lost 4 bases, and 15 bases had no gene match. From germline, CDR1 is MGHRA and CDR2 YSYEKL. The CDR3 is 18 residues long. CDR3 amino acids: CASSLDAQTGGRPDTQYF. The CDR3 coding sequence is TGCGCCAGCAGCCTAGACGCCCAGACAGGGGGAAGGCCAGATACGCAGTATTTT.

The chain joins TRBV9 to TRBJ1-5; D gene uncertain. The CDR3 loop spans 13 amino acids. The V gene lost 0 bases and the J gene lost 9 bases, with 10 bases spanning the gap. Germline CDR1 SGDLS, CDR2 YYNGEE. In DNA, the CDR3 is TGTGCCAGCAGCGTAGAGGGTCGGGGGCCCCAGCATTTT. Its protein is CASSVEGRGPQHF.

The V and J genes are TRBV6-5 and TRBJ1-4; perhaps TRBD1 as D (6 bases). This CDR3 contains 15 residues. V was cut by 5 bases and J by 2 bases, with 12 bases left in between. The germline V gene has CDR1 MNHEY and CDR2 SVGAGI. DNA of the CDR3: TGTGCCAGCAGTAAGGGGGGTGCGACTAATGAAAAACTGTTTTTT. Amino acid sequence: CASSKGGATNEKLFF.

This chain uses TRBV5-1 with TRBJ1-2; D remains ambiguous. Per germline, CDR1 SGHRS and CDR2 YFSETQ. V shed 0 bases and J shed 6 bases, with 15 bases lying between them. The CDR3 sequence is 15 residues long. DNA of the CDR3: TGCGCCAGCAGCTTGGCCGGACGGCAGGACCATGGCTACACCTTC. Its translation: CASSLAGRQDHGYTF.

This chain links TRBV2 with TRBJ2-7; D is undetermined. Germline V gene sequence: CDR1 SNHLY, CDR2 FYNNEI. Trimming pared 6 bases from V and 3 bases from J, leaving 6 bases between. This CDR3 comprises 11 residues. CDR3 amino acids: CASSPNYEQYF. The CDR3 nucleotides are TGTGCCAGCAGCCCCAACTACGAGCAGTACTTC.

CDR3 DNA: TGTGCCAGCTCACATACACCGGACAGCACAGATACGCAGTATTTT. Encoded protein: CASSHTPDSTDTQYF. The genes are TRBV18 and TRBJ2-3, with D unclear. The germline V gene has CDR1 KGHSH and CDR2 LQKENI. CDR3 length: 15 amino acids. Trimming took 4 bases from V and 0 from J, leaving 11 bases between them.

For this clone: Sequence at one end of the junction differs from germline and may be a read error. The chain combines TRBV7-8 with TRBJ2-7; D could derive from TRBD1 or TRBD2 (5 bases each). CDR3 length: 15 residues. Germline CDR1 SGHVS, CDR2 FQNEAQ. CDR3 nucleotide sequence: TGTGCCAGCAGCCCCAGCGGTGGGTCAGCGCAAGGGGTAATTTTC. Protein product: CASSPSGGSAQGVIF.